A selection of T cell receptor beta chains follows, all from one sample in a study of blood T cell repertoires in COVID-19. The table came from immunoSEQ multiplex PCR; TCRdb's copy has only in-frame clones and leaves some out. This sample has roughly 60,000 clones; about 90% occur once, and the top ten carry around 9.3%. Sequencing input: peripheral blood. Receptor source: a man between 60 and 70 years old with active COVID-19. Both conserved end residues are part of each CDR3.

j_call | v_call | cdr3_length | cdr3_aa
TRBJ2-1 | TRBV14 | 12 | CASSQVTGEQFF
TRBJ1-4 | TRBV20-1 | 11 | CSALRQVGSVF
TRBJ2-1 | TRBV27 | 14 | CAGFTGAGYNEQFF
TRBJ2-3 | TRBV13 | 10 | CASGADTQYF
TRBJ2-5 | TRBV13 | 14 | CASSLPGLEETQYF
TRBJ1-5 | TRBV6-5 | 15 | CASSYTQYSNQPQHF
TRBJ1-2 | TRBV27 | 15 | CASSLTGLGNYGYTF
TRBJ2-1 | TRBV25-1 | 14 | CASQAGGWGNEQFF
TRBJ2-5 | TRBV2 | 14 | CASGQGPLQETQYF
TRBJ1-4 | TRBV29-1 | 13 | CSGRTGQGEKLFF
TRBJ2-1 | TRBV6-5 | 15 | CASSYSRRGSNEQFF
TRBJ2-7 | TRBV3-1/TRBV3-2 | 15 | CASSQVGLAAYEQYF
TRBJ2-7 | TRBV12-5 | 11 | CASGFEYEQYF
TRBJ2-5 | TRBV7-2 | 14 | CASSWNGGGETQYF
TRBJ2-7 | TRBV6-1 | 13 | CASSDMWANEQYF
TRBJ2-1 | TRBV5-1 | 14 | CASSLGASSNEQFF
TRBJ1-2 | TRBV4-1 | 13 | CASSQERLYGYTF
TRBJ2-7 | TRBV12-3/TRBV12-4 | 11 | CASSGRAEQYF
TRBJ1-2 | TRBV7-9 | 13 | CASSPQGGYGYTF
TRBJ1-2 | TRBV7-8 | 11 | CASSGSGGYTF
TRBJ2-3 | TRBV13 | 18 | CASSARTGTGSPTDTQYF
TRBJ1-2 | TRBV28 | 15 | CASVDTRTVNYGYTF
TRBJ1-1 | TRBV12-3/TRBV12-4 | 12 | CASRFTGSEAFF
TRBJ2-2 | TRBV9 | 16 | CASTSTGTLQPGELFF
TRBJ2-1 | TRBV3-1/TRBV3-2 | 17 | CASGTSGGGSSYNEQFF
TRBJ2-7 | TRBV5-1 | 15 | CASSLTGGGRYEQYF
TRBJ1-2 | TRBV30 | 14 | CAWSVVGGSSGYTF
TRBJ1-2 | TRBV15 | 14 | CATSGGGDDYGYTF
TRBJ2-5 | TRBV10-1 | 16 | CASSESLAVTSETQYF
TRBJ1-5 | TRBV19 | 16 | CASSPWTGGRNQPQHF
TRBJ2-7 | TRBV24-1 | 13 | CATFYGTGYEQYF
TRBJ1-5 | TRBV7-8 | 16 | CASSKGTGVRGQPQHF
TRBJ2-3 | TRBV18 | 13 | CASSPDNTDTQYF
TRBJ1-4 | TRBV29-1 | 12 | CSVQGIQEKLFF
TRBJ2-2 | TRBV2 | 16 | CASSSGTTRRTGELFF
TRBJ2-1 | TRBV7-3 | 14 | CASSSPGSYNEQFF
TRBJ2-7 | TRBV10-2 | 14 | CASSDSGRSYEQYF
TRBJ1-1 | TRBV18 | 13 | CASSPSQNTEAFF
TRBJ1-2 | TRBV2 | 16 | CASSEAQGVTTYGYTF
TRBJ1-3 | TRBV15 | 14 | CATSNRVSGNTIYF
TRBJ1-3 | TRBV19 | 16 | CASRPQGYDSGNTIYF
TRBJ2-3 | TRBV7-3 | 14 | CASSSRGLTDTQYF
TRBJ2-1 | TRBV7-3 | 15 | CASSLAGTRDNEQFF
TRBJ2-7 | TRBV6-5 | 13 | CASSYSAGYEQYF
TRBJ1-1 | TRBV27 | 14 | CASSPKWDTRGAFF
TRBJ1-2 | TRBV12-5 | 16 | CASGLGPGMRNYGYTF
TRBJ2-3 | TRBV19 | 17 | CASSPPGLAGVTDTQYF
TRBJ2-5 | TRBV7-8 | 13 | CASSLGGLETQYF
TRBJ2-1 | TRBV15 | 17 | CATSRASSVGSYNEQFF
TRBJ1-3 | TRBV9 | 14 | CASSAGTGGNTIYF
TRBJ2-7 | TRBV6-5 | 14 | CASRPAILSYEQYF